This T cell receptor beta chain was recorded in a study of blood T cell repertoires in COVID-19. Study-wide context: Sites in the United States, Italy and Spain provided acute and convalescent COVID-19 samples. The cDNA or gDNA used as material had been derived from T cells, B-cell-depleted T cells, or PBMCs.

Only in-frame clones appear in the TCRdb table, and some are missing; sequencing was by immunoSEQ multiplex PCR. In the table there are under 300,000 clones, approximately 78% of which are singletons. V gave up 9 bases and J gave up 5 bases, with 15 bases separating them. Germline V CDR1 and CDR2: ENHRY, SYGVKD. The CDR3 runs 13 residues. This clone was recorded only once. The receptor was isolated from a woman aged 60-75 years with active or convalescent COVID-19. Source material: peripheral blood. The V gene is TRBV10-3, the J gene TRBJ2-3; a possible D gene is TRBD2 (7 bases). The CDR3 loop reads CAIDGGPGDTQYF. CDR3 bases: TGTGCCATTGACGGGGGGCCGGGAGATACGCAGTATTTT.